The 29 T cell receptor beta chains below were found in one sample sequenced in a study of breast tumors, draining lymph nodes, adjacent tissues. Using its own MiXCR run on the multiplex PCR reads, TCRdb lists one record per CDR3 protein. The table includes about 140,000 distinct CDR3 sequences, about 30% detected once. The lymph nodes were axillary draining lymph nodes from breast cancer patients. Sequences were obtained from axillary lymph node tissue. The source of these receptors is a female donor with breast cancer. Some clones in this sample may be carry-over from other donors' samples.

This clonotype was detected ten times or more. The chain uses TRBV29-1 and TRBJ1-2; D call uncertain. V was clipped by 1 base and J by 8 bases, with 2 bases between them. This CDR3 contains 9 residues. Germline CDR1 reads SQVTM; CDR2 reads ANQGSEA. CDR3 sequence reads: CSVEVGYTF. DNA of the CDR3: TGCAGCGTTGAAGTGGGCTACACCTTC. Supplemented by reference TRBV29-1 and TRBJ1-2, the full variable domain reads SAVISQKPSRDICQRGTSLTIQCQVDSQVTMMFWYRQQPGQSLTLIATANQGSEATYESGFVIDKFPISRPNLTFSTLTVSNMSPEDSSIYLCSVEVGYTFGSGTRLTVV.

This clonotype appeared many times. CDR3: CASRGSSYEQYF. The CDR3 DNA reads TGTGCCAGCAGGGGCTCCTCCTACGAGCAGTACTTC. The chain carries TRBV2 and TRBJ2-7; D gene uncertain. Trimming removed 6 bases at V and 0 bases at J, with 6 bases between. The germline V gene encodes CDR1 SNHLY and CDR2 FYNNEI. The CDR3 runs 12 residues. The complete variable domain, with remaining parts taken from reference TRBV2 and TRBJ2-7, reads EPEVTQTPSHQVTQMGQEVILRCVPISNHLYFYWYRQILGQKVEFLVSFYNNEISEKSEIFDDQFSVERPDGSNFTLKIRSTKLEDSAMYFCASRGSSYEQYFGPGTRLTVT.

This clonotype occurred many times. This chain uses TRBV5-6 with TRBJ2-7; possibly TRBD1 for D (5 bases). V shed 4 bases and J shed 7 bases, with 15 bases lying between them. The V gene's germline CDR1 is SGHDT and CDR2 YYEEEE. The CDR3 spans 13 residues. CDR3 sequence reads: CASSIFTYREQYV. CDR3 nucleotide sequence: TGTGCCAGCAGCATCTTTACGTACAGGGAGCAGTACGTC.

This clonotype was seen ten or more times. This CDR3 is CASSHLDRSGANVLTF. The CDR3 DNA sequence: TGTGCCAGCAGTCATCTGGACAGGTCTGGGGCCAACGTCCTGACTTTC. The chain links TRBV25-1 to TRBJ2-6; 7 bases are a match to TRBD1. In germline, CDR1 is MGHDK, CDR2 SYGVNS. CDR3 size: 16 residues. The V and J ends lost 5 bases and 1 base, in that order; junction bases with no gene match: 5.

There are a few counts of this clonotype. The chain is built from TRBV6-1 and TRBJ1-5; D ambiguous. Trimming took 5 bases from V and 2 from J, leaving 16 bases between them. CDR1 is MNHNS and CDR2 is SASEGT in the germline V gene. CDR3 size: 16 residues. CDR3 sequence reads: CASSQILWAGNQPQHF. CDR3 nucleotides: TGTGCCAGCAGTCAAATTCTTTGGGCAGGCAATCAGCCCCAGCATTTT.

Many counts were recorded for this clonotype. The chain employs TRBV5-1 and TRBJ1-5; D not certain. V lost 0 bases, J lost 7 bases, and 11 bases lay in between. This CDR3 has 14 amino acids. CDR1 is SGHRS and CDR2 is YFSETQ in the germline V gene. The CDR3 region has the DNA TGCGCCAGCAGCTTGGATAACCAGAGGCAGCCCCAGCATTTT. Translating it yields CASSLDNQRQPQHF. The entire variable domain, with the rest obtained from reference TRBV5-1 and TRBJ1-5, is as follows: KAGVTQTPRYLIKTRGQQVTLSCSPISGHRSVSWYQQTPGQGLQFLFEYFSETQRNKGNFPGRFSGRQFSNSRSEMNVSTLELGDSALYLCASSLDNQRQPQHFGDGTRLSIL.

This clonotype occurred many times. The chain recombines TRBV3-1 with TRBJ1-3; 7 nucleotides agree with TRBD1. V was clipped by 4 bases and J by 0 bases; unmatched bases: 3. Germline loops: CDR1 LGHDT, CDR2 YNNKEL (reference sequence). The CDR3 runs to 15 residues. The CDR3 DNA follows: TGTGCCAGCAGCCCCCGGGACAGCTCTGGAAACACCATATATTTT. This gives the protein CASSPRDSSGNTIYF.

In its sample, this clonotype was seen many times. The CDR3 is CASSVLRLGNQPQHF. CDR3 DNA sequence: TGTGCCAGTAGTGTCCTCAGGTTAGGCAATCAGCCCCAGCATTTT. V usage is TRBV19 and J usage is TRBJ1-5, with unresolved D. CDR3 length: 15 residues. The ends were cut back, 5 bases at V and 2 bases at J, with 13 bases in the middle. CDR1 and CDR2 from the germline V gene are LNHDA and SQIVND (reference sequence).

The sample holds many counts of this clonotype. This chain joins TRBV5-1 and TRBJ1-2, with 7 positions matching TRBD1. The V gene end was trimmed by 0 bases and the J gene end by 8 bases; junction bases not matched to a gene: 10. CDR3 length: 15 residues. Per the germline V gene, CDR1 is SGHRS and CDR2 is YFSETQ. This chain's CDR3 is CASSLDGTGVSGYTF. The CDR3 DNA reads TGCGCCAGCAGCTTGGACGGTACAGGGGTTTCCGGCTACACCTTC.

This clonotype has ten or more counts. In DNA, the CDR3 is TGCGCCAGCAGCTTGGGGCTACTAGCTGCCACAGATACGCAGTATTTT. It specifies CASSLGLLAATDTQYF. V is TRBV5-1 and J is TRBJ2-3, with D tentatively TRBD2 (6 bases). The V gene's germline CDR1 is SGHRS and CDR2 YFSETQ. Trimming took 0 bases from V and 2 from J, leaving 13 bases between them. This CDR3 has 16 amino acids.

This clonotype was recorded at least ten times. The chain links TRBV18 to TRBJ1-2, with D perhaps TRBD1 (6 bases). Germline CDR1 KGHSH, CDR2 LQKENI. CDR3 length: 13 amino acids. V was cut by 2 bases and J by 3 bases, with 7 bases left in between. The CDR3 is CASSPNRDYGYTF. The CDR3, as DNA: TGTGCCAGCTCACCAAACAGGGACTATGGCTACACCTTC. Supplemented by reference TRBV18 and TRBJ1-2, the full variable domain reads NAGVMQNPRHLVRRRGQEARLRCSPMKGHSHVYWYRQLPEEGLKFMVYLQKENIIDESGMPKERFSAEFPKEGPSILRIQQVVRGDSAAYFCASSPNRDYGYTFGSGTRLTVV.

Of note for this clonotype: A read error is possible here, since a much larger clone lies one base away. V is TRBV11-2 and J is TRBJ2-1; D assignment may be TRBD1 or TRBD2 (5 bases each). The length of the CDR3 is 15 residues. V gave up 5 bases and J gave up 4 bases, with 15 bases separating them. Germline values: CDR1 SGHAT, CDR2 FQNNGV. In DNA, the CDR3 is TGTGCCAGCAGCCTACTATCCGGGGCGTACAATGAGCAGTTCTTC. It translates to CASSLLSGAYNEQFF.

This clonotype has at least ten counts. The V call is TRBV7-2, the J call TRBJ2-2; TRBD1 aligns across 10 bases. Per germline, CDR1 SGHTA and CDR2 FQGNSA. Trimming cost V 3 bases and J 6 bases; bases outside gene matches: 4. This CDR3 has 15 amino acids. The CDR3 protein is CASSFRDRGAGELFF. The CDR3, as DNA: TGTGCCAGCAGCTTCCGGGACAGGGGCGCCGGGGAGCTGTTTTTT.

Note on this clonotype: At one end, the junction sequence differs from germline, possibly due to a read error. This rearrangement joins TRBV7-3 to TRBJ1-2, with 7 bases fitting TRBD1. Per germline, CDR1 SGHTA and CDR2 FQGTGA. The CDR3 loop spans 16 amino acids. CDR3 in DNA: TGTGCCAGCAGCGTCGGGACAGCAGGAAACGGCTATGCCTACACCTTC. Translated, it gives CASSVGTAGNGYAYTF.

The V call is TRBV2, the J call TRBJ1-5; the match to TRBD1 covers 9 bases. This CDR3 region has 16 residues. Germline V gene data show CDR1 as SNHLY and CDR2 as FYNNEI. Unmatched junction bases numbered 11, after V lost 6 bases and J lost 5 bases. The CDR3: CASRGSGTGNHQPQHF. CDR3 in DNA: TGTGCCAGCAGAGGATCCGGGACAGGGAATCATCAGCCCCAGCATTTT.

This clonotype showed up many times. CDR3 sequence: CASSLVWGWIDNEQFF. CDR3 DNA: TGTGCCAGCAGCTTGGTATGGGGCTGGATAGACAATGAGCAGTTCTTC. The V and J genes are TRBV5-7 and TRBJ2-1; a possible D gene is TRBD1 (5 bases). TRBV5-7 is an open reading frame, and its role is uncertain. Trimming removed 0 bases from V and 5 bases from J, with 15 bases in between. CDR3 length equals 16 residues.

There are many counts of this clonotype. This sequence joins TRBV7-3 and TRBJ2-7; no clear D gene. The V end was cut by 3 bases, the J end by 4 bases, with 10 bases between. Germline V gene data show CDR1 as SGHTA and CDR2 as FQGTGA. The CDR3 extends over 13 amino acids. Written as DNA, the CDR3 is TGTGCCAGCAGCTTTTCCTCAGGTTACGAGCAGTACTTC. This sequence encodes CASSFSSGYEQYF.

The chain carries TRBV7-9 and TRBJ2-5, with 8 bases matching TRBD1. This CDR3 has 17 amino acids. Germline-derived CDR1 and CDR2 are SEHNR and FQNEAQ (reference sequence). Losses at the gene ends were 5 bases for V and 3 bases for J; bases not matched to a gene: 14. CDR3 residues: CASSPGRTGPLKETQYF. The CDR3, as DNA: TGTGCCAGCAGCCCAGGGCGGACAGGGCCGTTAAAAGAGACCCAGTACTTC.

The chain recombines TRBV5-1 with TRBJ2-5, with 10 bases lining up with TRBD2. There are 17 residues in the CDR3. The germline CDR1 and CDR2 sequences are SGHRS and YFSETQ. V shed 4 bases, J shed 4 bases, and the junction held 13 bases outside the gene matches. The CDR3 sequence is CASSPGYASGGVETQYF. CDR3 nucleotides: TGCGCCAGCAGCCCGGGGTATGCTAGCGGGGGCGTAGAGACCCAGTACTTC. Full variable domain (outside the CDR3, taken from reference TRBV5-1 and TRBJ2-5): KAGVTQTPRYLIKTRGQQVTLSCSPISGHRSVSWYQQTPGQGLQFLFEYFSETQRNKGNFPGRFSGRQFSNSRSEMNVSTLELGDSALYLCASSPGYASGGVETQYFGPGTRLLVL.

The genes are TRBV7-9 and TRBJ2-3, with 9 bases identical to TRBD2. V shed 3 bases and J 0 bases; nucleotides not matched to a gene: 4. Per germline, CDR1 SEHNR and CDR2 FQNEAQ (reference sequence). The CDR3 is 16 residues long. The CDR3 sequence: CASSLDAGGSTDTQYF. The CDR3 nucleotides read TGTGCCAGCAGCTTGGACGCGGGAGGGAGCACAGATACGCAGTATTTT.

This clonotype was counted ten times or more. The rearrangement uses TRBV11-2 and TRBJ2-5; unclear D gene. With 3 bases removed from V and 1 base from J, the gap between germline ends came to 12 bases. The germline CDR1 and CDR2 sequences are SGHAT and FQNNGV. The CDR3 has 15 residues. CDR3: CASSLPRKSQETQYF. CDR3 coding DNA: TGTGCCAGCAGCTTGCCCAGGAAATCCCAAGAGACCCAGTACTTC. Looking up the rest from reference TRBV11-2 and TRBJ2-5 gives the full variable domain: EAGVAQSPRYKIIEKRQSVAFWCNPISGHATLYWYQQILGQGPKLLIQFQNNGVVDDSQLPKDRFSAERLKGVDSTLKIQPAKLEDSAVYLCASSLPRKSQETQYFGPGTRLLVL.

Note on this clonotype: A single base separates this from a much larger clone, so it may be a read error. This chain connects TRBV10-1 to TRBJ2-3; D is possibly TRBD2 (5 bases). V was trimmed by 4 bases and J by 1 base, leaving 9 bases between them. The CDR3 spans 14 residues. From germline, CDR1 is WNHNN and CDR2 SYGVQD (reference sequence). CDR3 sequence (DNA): TGCGCCAGCAGTGGAGGGCAGTGCACAGATACGCAGTATTTT. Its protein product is CASSGGQCTDTQYF.

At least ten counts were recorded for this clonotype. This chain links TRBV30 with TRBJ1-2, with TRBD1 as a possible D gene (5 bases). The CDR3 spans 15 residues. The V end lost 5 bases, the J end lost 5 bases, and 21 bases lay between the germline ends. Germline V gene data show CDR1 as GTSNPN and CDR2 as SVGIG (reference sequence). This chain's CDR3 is CAWVRDSFLGYGYTF. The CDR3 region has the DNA TGTGCCTGGGTCCGGGACTCCTTTTTGGGTTATGGCTACACCTTC.

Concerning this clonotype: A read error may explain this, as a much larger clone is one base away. Here the CDR3 reads CASINPGGTSGNTIYF. CDR3 DNA: TGTGCCAGTATTAATCCAGGGGGCACATCTGGAAACACCATATATTTT. V usage is TRBV19 and J usage is TRBJ1-3, with 8 positions matching TRBD1. The CDR3 totals 16 residues. Germline V gene lookup returns CDR1 LNHDA and CDR2 SQIVND (reference sequence). With 7 bases clipped from V and 1 base from J, the junction kept 9 bases outside the gene matches.

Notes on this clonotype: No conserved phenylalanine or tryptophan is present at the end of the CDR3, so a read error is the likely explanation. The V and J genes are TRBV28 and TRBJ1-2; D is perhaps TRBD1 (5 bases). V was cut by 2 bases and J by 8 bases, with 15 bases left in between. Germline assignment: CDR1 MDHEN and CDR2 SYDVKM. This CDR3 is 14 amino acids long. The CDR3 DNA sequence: TGTGCCAGCAGTTTAAACGAGGGGCTAGGGGGCTACACCCTC. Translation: CASSLNEGLGGYTL.

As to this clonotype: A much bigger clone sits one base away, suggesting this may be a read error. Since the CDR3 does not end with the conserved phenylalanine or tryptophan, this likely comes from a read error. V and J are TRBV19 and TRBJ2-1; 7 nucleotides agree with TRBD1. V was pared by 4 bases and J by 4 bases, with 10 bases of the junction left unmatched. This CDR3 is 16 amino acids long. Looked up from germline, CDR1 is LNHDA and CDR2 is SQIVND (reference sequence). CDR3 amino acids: CASSTSGTVMYNEQFS. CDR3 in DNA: TGTGCCAGTAGTACCTCCGGGACAGTAATGTACAATGAGCAGTTCTCC.

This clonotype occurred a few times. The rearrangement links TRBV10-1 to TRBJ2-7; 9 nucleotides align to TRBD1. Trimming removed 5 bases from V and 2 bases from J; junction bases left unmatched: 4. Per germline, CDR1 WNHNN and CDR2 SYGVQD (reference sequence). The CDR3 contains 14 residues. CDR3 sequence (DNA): TGCGCCAGCAGTCCCCGGGACAGGGCCTACGAGCAGTACTTC. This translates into CASSPRDRAYEQYF.

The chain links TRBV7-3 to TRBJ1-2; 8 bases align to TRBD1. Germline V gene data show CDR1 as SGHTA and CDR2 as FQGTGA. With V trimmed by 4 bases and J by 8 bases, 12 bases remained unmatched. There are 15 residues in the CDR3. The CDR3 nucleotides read TGTGCCAGCAGCTCCGAACGGACAGGGAACGGGGGCTACACCTTC. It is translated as CASSSERTGNGGYTF.

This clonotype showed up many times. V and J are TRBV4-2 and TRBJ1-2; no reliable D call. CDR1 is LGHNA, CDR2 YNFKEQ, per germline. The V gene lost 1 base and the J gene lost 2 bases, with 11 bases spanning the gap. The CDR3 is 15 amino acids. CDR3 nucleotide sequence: TGTGCCAGCAGCCAAGTAGACGGGGTAAACTATGGCTACACCTTC. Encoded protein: CASSQVDGVNYGYTF.